One and the same sample provided the 3 T cell receptor beta chains below, sequenced in a study of T cell repertoires in cytomegalovirus infection. Each CDR3 protein gets one entry after TCRdb re-called the reads with MiXCR. The sample records approximately 990,000 distinct CDR3 sequences, less than 40% being singletons. No antigen has been assigned to these receptors. This specimen was cultured CD8+ T cells from PBMCs, taken from culture after CMV antigen stimulation. Receptor source: a human donor in good health (CMV status not recorded). Some clones in this sample may be carry-over from other donors' samples.

The chain couples TRBV20-1 to TRBJ2-1, with 11 bases aligning to TRBD2. Germline trimming cut 1 base from V and 10 bases from J; bases unmatched to any gene: 12. The CDR3 loop spans 16 amino acids. The germline V gene encodes CDR1 DFQATT and CDR2 SNEGSKA (reference sequence). As DNA, the CDR3 is TGCAGTGCTAGAGGAGTAGCGGGGGGGCACCTTTACGAGCAGTTCTTC. This sequence encodes CSARGVAGGHLYEQFF.

On this clonotype itself: Its ends do not fully match the called genes, so a read error is possible. The chain has TRBV7-9 and TRBJ2-7; 7 bases fit TRBD1. Per the germline V gene, CDR1 is SEHNR and CDR2 is FQNEAQ (reference sequence). The CDR3 runs 12 residues. The CDR3 loop is CASSLGDRPRNF. CDR3 sequence (DNA): TGTGCCAGCAGCTTAGGGGACAGACCTCGGAACTTC. Looking up the rest from reference TRBV7-9 and TRBJ2-7 gives the full variable domain: DTGVSQNPRHKITKRGQNVTFRCDPISEHNRLYWYRQTLGQGPEFLTYFQNEAQLEKSRLLSDRFSAERPKGSFSTLEIQRTEQGDSAMYLCASSLGDRPRNFGPGTRLTVT.

The rearrangement links TRBV19 to TRBJ1-1, with D unresolved. The V end lost 2 bases, the J end lost 7 bases, and 20 bases lay between the germline ends. This CDR3 contains 16 residues. The germline V gene encodes CDR1 LNHDA and CDR2 SQIVND (reference sequence). For the CDR3, the DNA is TGTGCCAGTAGTATACAAGGGCCCGCCCGGGCGAGTGAAGCTTTCTTT. Protein product: CASSIQGPARASEAFF.